The following is a T cell receptor (beta chain) sequence with its context. The TCRbeta library was prepared with unique molecular identifiers. TCRdb reprocessed the PCR reads via MiXCR and lists one record per CDR3 protein. The data contain a few hundred thousand distinct CDR3 sequences, around 9.5% of them singletons. These data belong to a study of T-cell reconstitution after alpha-beta-depleted transplantation in children. The length of the CDR3 is 16 residues. CDR1 and CDR2 from the germline V gene are DFQATT and SNEGSKA (reference sequence). Trimming pared 3 bases from V and 1 base from J, leaving 18 bases between.

The TCR comes from a human donor who donated a stem cell graft to a child with acute lymphoblastic leukemia. Sequencing was performed on PBMCs from the stem cell graft donor, taken from the stem cell graft. The chain employs TRBV20-1 and TRBJ1-1, with D uncertain. This CDR3 reads CSASLVVLGRNTEAFF. The CDR3 DNA reads as TGCAGTGCTAGTTTGGTCGTTCTGGGGAGGAACACTGAAGCTTTCTTT.